This passage covers 28 T cell receptor beta chains from one sample sequenced in a study of T-cell reconstitution after alpha-beta-depleted transplantation in children. Unique molecular identifiers were used to barcode this TCRbeta library. Each CDR3 protein gets one entry after TCRdb re-called the PCR reads with MiXCR. Seen here are about 610,000 distinct CDR3 sequences, 10% observed once, and the top ten hold roughly 4%. The sequenced sample was PBMCs from the stem cell graft donor, obtained from the stem cell graft. Source of these receptors: a human donor who donated a stem cell graft to a child with acute myeloid leukemia.

This chain joins TRBV20-1 and TRBJ2-1; maybe TRBD2 (5 bases). V dropped 6 bases and J dropped 9 bases, with 15 bases sitting between them. Germline lookup yields CDR1 DFQATT and CDR2 SNEGSKA (reference sequence). CDR3 length: 12 residues. The DNA for the CDR3 is TGCAGTGCCCCGCCCTGGGCGGGTGAGCAGTTCTTC. Amino acids: CSAPPWAGEQFF.

The CDR3 loop reads CASSGRQGAMTGNTIYF. In nucleotides, the CDR3 is TGTGCCAGCAGTGGCCGGCAGGGGGCGATGACTGGAAACACCATATATTTT. The chain links TRBV2 to TRBJ1-3; 8 positions agree with TRBD1. V lost 4 bases, J lost 2 bases, and 10 bases stayed unmatched. Germline V CDR1 and CDR2: SNHLY, FYNNEI. The CDR3 runs 17 residues. The complete variable domain, with remaining parts taken from reference TRBV2 and TRBJ1-3, reads EPEVTQTPSHQVTQMGQEVILRCVPISNHLYFYWYRQILGQKVEFLVSFYNNEISEKSEIFDDQFSVERPDGSNFTLKIRSTKLEDSAMYFCASSGRQGAMTGNTIYFGEGSWLTVV.

This chain joins TRBV7-3 and TRBJ2-5; D is perhaps TRBD2 (6 bases). Germline V gene lookup returns CDR1 SGHTA and CDR2 FQGTGA. There are 17 residues in the CDR3. The V gene lost 4 bases and the J gene lost 3 bases, with 21 bases spanning the gap. The CDR3 reads CASSSLPSVAAKETQYF. The CDR3 DNA reads TGTGCCAGCAGCTCCTTGCCCTCGGTAGCGGCCAAAGAGACCCAGTACTTC.

A remark on this clonotype: One end of the junction fails to match germline, which may point to a read error. The chain links TRBV7-7 to TRBJ2-1, with TRBD2 matching 14 bases. The CDR3 loop spans 18 amino acids. Germline CDR1 and CDR2: SSHAT and FNYEAQ (reference sequence). CDR3 sequence (DNA): TGTGCTAGCAGCCCTGGGACTAGCGGGAGTGCTTCCTACAATGAGCAGTTCTTC. Translated, it gives CASSPGTSGSASYNEQFF.

The gene calls are TRBV28 and TRBJ1-1, with D unresolved. The length of the CDR3 is 15 residues. The V end was cut by 2 bases, the J end by 4 bases, with 14 bases between. CDR1 and CDR2 from the germline V gene are MDHEN and SYDVKM. The CDR3 DNA is TGTGCCAGCAGTTTAGGGCGCGCTGGCTCCACTGAAGCTTTCTTT. This sequence encodes CASSLGRAGSTEAFF. Supplemented by reference TRBV28 and TRBJ1-1, the full variable domain reads DVKVTQSSRYLVKRTGEKVFLECVQDMDHENMFWYRQDPGLGLRLIYFSYDVKMKEKGDIPEGYSVSREKKERFSLILESASTNQTSMYLCASSLGRAGSTEAFFGQGTRLTVV.

Points on this clonotype: A much larger clone differs by one base, so this may be a read error. The J gene is TRBJ1-4, the V gene TRBV7-9; 9 bases map to TRBD1. This CDR3 is 14 amino acids long. V lost 5 bases, J lost 5 bases, and 3 bases stayed unmatched. Germline CDR1 is SEHNR and CDR2 is FQNEAQ (reference sequence). CDR3 DNA sequence: TGTGCCAGCAGCACGGACAGGGGAAATGAAAAACTGTTTTTT. The encoded protein is CASSTDRGNEKLFF. The variable domain in full, completed from reference TRBV7-9 and TRBJ1-4, reads DTGVSQNPRHKITKRGQNVTFRCDPISEHNRLYWYRQTLGQGPEFLTYFQNEAQLEKSRLLSDRFSAERPKGSFSTLEIQRTEQGDSAMYLCASSTDRGNEKLFFGSGTQLSVL.

This clonotype was picked up a small number of times. The J gene is TRBJ1-3, the V gene TRBV4-3; no clear D gene. V was shortened by 2 bases and J by 2 bases, with 16 bases between the two germline ends. The CDR3 covers 17 residues. CDR1 is LGHNA, CDR2 YSLEER, per germline. CDR3 region: CASSQSRVEAAGNTIYF. CDR3 sequence (DNA): TGCGCCAGCAGCCAATCCCGTGTGGAGGCGGCTGGAAACACCATATATTTT.

This clonotype has at least ten counts. The J gene is TRBJ2-7, the V gene TRBV6-1; D possibly corresponds to TRBD2 (7 bases). The CDR3 loop spans 13 amino acids. Germline values: CDR1 MNHNS, CDR2 SASEGT. Trimming took off 11 bases at V and 4 bases at J, with 18 bases between the two ends. In DNA, the CDR3 is TGTGCCTCGTCGGGGGGCGTTCGTTACGAGCAGTACTTC. Encoded protein: CASSGGVRYEQYF.

This clonotype was seen a few times. The chain combines TRBV7-9 with TRBJ2-2, with 7 bases lining up with TRBD2. The CDR3 loop spans 16 amino acids. V dropped 4 bases and J dropped 2; count of bases not matched to a gene: 7. Germline V CDR1 and CDR2: SEHNR, FQNEAQ (reference sequence). CDR3 amino acids: CASSSRLAENTGELFF. For the CDR3, the DNA is TGTGCCAGCAGCTCACGACTAGCAGAAAACACCGGGGAGCTGTTTTTT.

This clonotype occurred a few times. This chain uses TRBV20-1 with TRBJ2-3; TRBD2 aligns across 7 bases. This CDR3 contains 13 residues. CDR1 and CDR2 (germline): DFQATT, SNEGSKA (reference sequence). With V trimmed by 5 bases and J by 4 bases, 6 bases remained unmatched. CDR3 loop: CSAQGGRSDTQYF. The CDR3 coding sequence is TGCAGTGCTCAAGGCGGGAGATCAGATACGCAGTATTTT.

This clonotype was detected ten times or more. The rearrangement joins TRBV29-1 to TRBJ1-1, with D hard to call. The V gene lost 7 bases and the J gene lost 1 base, with 13 bases spanning the gap. CDR3 length: 13 amino acids. Germline CDR1 reads SQVTM; CDR2 reads ANQGSEA. The CDR3 region has the DNA TGCAGCGCCTTGGGGAATTGGAACACTGAAGCTTTCTTT. Translating gives CSALGNWNTEAFF.

In this sample, this clonotype turned up many times. The chain carries TRBV6-5 and TRBJ2-2; no clear D. CDR3 length equals 12 residues. The V gene's germline CDR1 is MNHEY and CDR2 SVGAGI. Trimming cost V 8 bases and J 0 bases, with 4 bases left between them. CDR3 bases: TGTGCCAGCCAGGCGAACACCGGGGAGCTGTTTTTT. This translates into CASQANTGELFF.

This chain uses TRBV12-3 or TRBV12-4 with TRBJ1-5; 10 bases match TRBD1. V dropped 7 bases and J dropped 6; count of bases not matched to a gene: 12. This CDR3 comprises 16 residues. The CDR3 nucleotides are TGTGCCAGCAATAGGGGGGACAGGGGAACGGGTCAGCCCCAGCATTTT. This gives the protein CASNRGDRGTGQPQHF.

This clonotype was counted between two and nine times. The chain has TRBV9 and TRBJ2-1, with 11 bases fitting TRBD2. The CDR3 is made up of 15 amino acids. The ends lost 6 bases at V and 7 bases at J; junction bases unmatched: 9. Germline V gene data show CDR1 as SGDLS and CDR2 as YYNGEE. This CDR3 is CASTKGSGRGNEQFF. In DNA, the CDR3 is TGTGCCAGCACCAAAGGTAGCGGGAGGGGAAATGAGCAGTTCTTC.

The chain uses TRBV11-2 and TRBJ2-3; D may be TRBD2 (6 bases). The CDR3 covers 15 residues. Germline loops: CDR1 SGHAT, CDR2 FQNNGV. V lost 5 bases, J lost 3 bases, and 15 bases lay in between. CDR3 region: CASSTNRDLTDTQYF. CDR3 nucleotides: TGTGCCAGCAGCACCAACCGGGACTTAACAGATACGCAGTATTTT. Full variable domain (remainder filled in from reference TRBV11-2 and TRBJ2-3): EAGVAQSPRYKIIEKRQSVAFWCNPISGHATLYWYQQILGQGPKLLIQFQNNGVVDDSQLPKDRFSAERLKGVDSTLKIQPAKLEDSAVYLCASSTNRDLTDTQYFGPGTRLTVL.

The V and J genes are TRBV6-5 and TRBJ2-7, with D perhaps TRBD1 (6 bases). Trimming cost V 2 bases and J 4 bases, with 24 bases left between them. Germline CDR1 is MNHEY and CDR2 is SVGAGI. The CDR3 has 18 residues. The CDR3 spells CASSYRAAGEGYRYEQYF. The CDR3 nucleotides read TGTGCCAGCAGTTACCGGGCGGCAGGGGAAGGGTACAGGTACGAGCAGTACTTC.

The chain uses TRBV6-2 or TRBV6-3 and TRBJ1-5; 11 nucleotides align to TRBD1. This CDR3 has 18 residues. CDR1 is MNHEY, CDR2 SVGEGT, per germline. Trimming took 2 bases from V and 3 from J; bases not matched to a gene: 9. CDR3 DNA: TGTGCCAGCAGTTACCGTCGTGGACAGGGGGCTCCCAATCAGCCCCAGCATTTT. Translated: CASSYRRGQGAPNQPQHF.

The DNA of the CDR3 is TGTGCCAGCAGCCAAAAAAAATGGGACCCCTCGTTCTTC. This codes for CASSQKKWDPSFF. The genes are TRBV6-2 or TRBV6-3 and TRBJ2-1, with D perhaps given as TRBD1 or TRBD2 (5 bases each). Germline V gene sequence: CDR1 MNHEY, CDR2 SVGEGT. The CDR3 extends over 13 amino acids. Trimming cost V 6 bases and J 15 bases, with 21 bases left between them.

V gene TRBV6-2 or TRBV6-3 combines with J gene TRBJ2-7, with 7 bases aligning to TRBD1. This CDR3 region has 13 residues. Germline V gives CDR1 MNHEY, CDR2 SVGEGT. V shed 7 bases, J shed 5 bases, and the junction held 8 bases outside the gene matches. DNA of the CDR3: TGTGCCAGCAAATTACAGGGGACCCACGAGCAGTACTTC. It specifies CASKLQGTHEQYF.

CDR3 bases: TGTGCCAGCAGCCAAGATTTCAGGGTAGGCAATGAGCAGTTCTTC. This sequence encodes CASSQDFRVGNEQFF. V usage is TRBV3-1 and J usage is TRBJ2-1; D might be TRBD1 (5 bases). CDR3 size: 15 residues. Germline CDR1 reads LGHDT; CDR2 reads YNNKEL (reference sequence). Trimming removed 0 bases from V and 6 bases from J, with 12 bases in between.

A few counts support this clonotype. V and J are TRBV28 and TRBJ1-1, with TRBD1 matching over 7 bases. V shed 3 bases, J shed 0 bases, and the junction held 10 bases outside the gene matches. Germline assignment: CDR1 MDHEN and CDR2 SYDVKM. The CDR3 is made up of 17 amino acids. The CDR3 coding sequence is TGTGCCAGCAGTTTCCCCCGAACAGGGGCGGTGAACACTGAAGCTTTCTTT. This sequence encodes CASSFPRTGAVNTEAFF.

This clonotype was observed a few times. The CDR3 region has the DNA TGCAGCGTGGGGAAGGGGGGCAGGGATGAGCAGTTCTTC. Translated: CSVGKGGRDEQFF. The J gene is TRBJ2-1, the V gene TRBV29-1, with D perhaps being TRBD1 or TRBD2 (6 bases each). Per the germline V gene, CDR1 is SQVTM and CDR2 is ANQGSEA. CDR3 length: 13 residues. V lost 6 bases to trimming and J lost 8 bases, with 17 bases between them.

The chain is built from TRBV15 and TRBJ1-1; D not certain. Looked up from germline, CDR1 is LNHNV and CDR2 is YYDKDF (reference sequence). Trimming left V 1 base short and J 2 bases short, with 2 bases between. The CDR3 contains 12 residues. The CDR3: CATSRANTEAFF. As DNA, the CDR3 is TGTGCCACCAGCAGAGCCAACACTGAAGCTTTCTTT. Full variable domain (rest looked up from reference TRBV15 and TRBJ1-1): DAMVIQNPRYQVTQFGKPVTLSCSQTLNHNVMYWYQQKSSQAPKLLFHYYDKDFNNEADTPDNFQSRRPNTSFCFLDIRSPGLGDTAMYLCATSRANTEAFFGQGTRLTVV.

This chain uses TRBV12-3 or TRBV12-4 with TRBJ2-2, with 12 bases identical to TRBD2. V lost 5 bases, J lost 0 bases, and 4 bases stayed unmatched. The CDR3 contains 17 residues. CDR3 residues: CASSLLAGGTNTGELFF. The DNA for the CDR3 is TGTGCCAGCAGTCTACTAGCGGGAGGTACGAACACCGGGGAGCTGTTTTTT.

This clonotype has a handful of counts. The chain links TRBV7-9 to TRBJ2-2; D gene uncertain. CDR1 is SEHNR and CDR2 is FQNEAQ in the germline V gene (reference sequence). The CDR3 totals 14 residues. V lost 3 bases to trimming and J lost 4 bases, with 9 bases between them. CDR3 loop: CASSFSGPTGELFF. In DNA form, the CDR3 reads TGTGCCAGCAGCTTCTCCGGGCCCACCGGGGAGCTGTTTTTT. The whole variable domain, remainder taken from reference TRBV7-9 and TRBJ2-2, is DTGVSQNPRHKITKRGQNVTFRCDPISEHNRLYWYRQTLGQGPEFLTYFQNEAQLEKSRLLSDRFSAERPKGSFSTLEIQRTEQGDSAMYLCASSFSGPTGELFFGEGSRLTVL.

Many counts were recorded for this clonotype. This sequence joins TRBV9 and TRBJ2-3; no clear D gene. Germline values: CDR1 SGDLS, CDR2 YYNGEE. This CDR3 is built from 13 residues. The V end was cut by 2 bases, the J end by 6 bases, with 10 bases between. The CDR3 coding sequence is TGTGCCAGCAGCGTCGGATCCGGGGATACGCAGTATTTT. It codes for CASSVGSGDTQYF.

This chain uses TRBV7-2 with TRBJ1-1; tentative D call: TRBD1 (6 bases). The CDR3 totals 16 residues. V was pared by 4 bases and J by 3 bases, with 18 bases between. The germline gives CDR1 SGHTA, CDR2 FQGNSA. The DNA for the CDR3 is TGTGCCAGCAGCTCCTGGCAACAGGGTAGGTACACTGAAGCTTTCTTT. Translating gives CASSSWQQGRYTEAFF.

This clonotype was observed a handful of times. Relative to the germline gene, one junction end is altered; a read error may explain this. V gene TRBV7-9 combines with J gene TRBJ2-3, with D perhaps being TRBD1 or TRBD2 (5 bases each). Germline assignment: CDR1 SEHNR and CDR2 FQNEAQ (reference sequence). The CDR3 is made up of 14 amino acids. CDR3 amino acids: CASNLGTYTDTQYF. The CDR3 DNA follows: TGTGCCAGCAACTTAGGGACCTACACAGATACGCAGTATTTT. The full variable domain, rest sourced from reference TRBV7-9 and TRBJ2-3, is DTGVSQNPRHKITKRGQNVTFRCDPISEHNRLYWYRQTLGQGPEFLTYFQNEAQLEKSRLLSDRFSAERPKGSFSTLEIQRTEQGDSAMYLCASNLGTYTDTQYFGPGTRLTVL.